One and the same sample provided the 8 T cell receptor beta chains below, sequenced in a study of T cells expressing NK-cell markers (dated by TCRdb to 2018 to 2020). The method behind the library was 5' RACE. Sequencing relied on an Illumina HiSeq 2000. The reads were reprocessed in TCRdb, with one entry per CDR3 protein sequence and no accompanying DNA. The sample's records list under 500,000 distinct CDR3 sequences. The top ten constitute about 7.3% of the sample. Sample: blood T cells: a sorted CD56 or NKG2C T cell subset, CD4+ or CD8+ T cells, or bulk PBMC T cells (not recorded which). These receptors all stem from a woman aged 18-69 years in good health.

V is TRBV12-3 or TRBV12-4 and J is TRBJ2-7; TCRdb reports TRBD1, a call that lacks DNA to check it against. CDR3 length equals 14 residues. This CDR3 is CASSLRGLYYEQYF.

The chain combines TRBV25-1 with TRBJ2-6; as DNA is missing, the TRBD1 call by TCRdb cannot be tested. The CDR3 spans 21 residues. CDR1 and CDR2 from the germline V gene are MGHDK and SYGVNS. CDR3 sequence: CASSKEVLGETENSGANVLTF.

This chain connects TRBV28 to TRBJ1-5. This CDR3 comprises 16 residues. Germline V gives CDR1 MDHEN, CDR2 SYDVKM. CDR3 protein: CASSFGRVPVFQPQHF.

The J gene is TRBJ2-1, the V gene TRBV28. Germline V gene sequence: CDR1 MDHEN, CDR2 SYDVKM. CDR3 length equals 12 residues. CDR3 residues: CASSSEFDEQFF.

The chain is built from TRBV7-2 and TRBJ2-2. This CDR3 region has 16 residues. In germline, CDR1 is SGHTA, CDR2 FQGNSA. CDR3 amino acids: CASSLGVGANTGELFF.

J is TRBJ2-3 and V is TRBV18; absent DNA, TCRdb's TRBD1 call cannot be checked. CDR1 KGHSH and CDR2 LQKENI come from the germline V gene. CDR3 size: 13 residues. The CDR3: CASRQGAKDTQYF.

The CDR3 sequence is CASSPGLDRYEQYF. The chain employs TRBV12-3 or TRBV12-4 and TRBJ2-7; TCRdb's D gene call, TRBD2, goes unchecked for lack of DNA. The CDR3 is made up of 14 amino acids.

The J gene is TRBJ2-5, the V gene TRBV6-2 or TRBV6-3. Looked up from germline, CDR1 is MNHEY and CDR2 is SVGEGT. This CDR3 is 12 amino acids long. The CDR3 spells CASSYSNRLRYF.